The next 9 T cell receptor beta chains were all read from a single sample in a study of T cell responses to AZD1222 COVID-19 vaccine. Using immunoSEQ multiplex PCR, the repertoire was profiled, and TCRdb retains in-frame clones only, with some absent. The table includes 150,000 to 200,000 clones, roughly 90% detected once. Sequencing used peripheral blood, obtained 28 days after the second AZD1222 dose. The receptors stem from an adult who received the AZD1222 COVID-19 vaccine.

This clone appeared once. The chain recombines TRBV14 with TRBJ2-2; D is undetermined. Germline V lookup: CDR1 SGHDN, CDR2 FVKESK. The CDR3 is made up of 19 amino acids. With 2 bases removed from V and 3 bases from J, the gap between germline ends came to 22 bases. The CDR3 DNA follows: TGTGCCAGCAGCCAATACTATTTGTCTTCCAGTCCCGACACCGGGGAGCTGTTTTTT. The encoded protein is CASSQYYLSSSPDTGELFF.

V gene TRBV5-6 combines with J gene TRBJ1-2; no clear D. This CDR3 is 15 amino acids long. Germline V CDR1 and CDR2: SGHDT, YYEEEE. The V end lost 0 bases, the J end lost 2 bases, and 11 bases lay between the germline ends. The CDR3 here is CASSLGVPRNYGYTF. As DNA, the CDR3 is TGTGCCAGCAGCTTGGGGGTTCCAAGGAACTATGGCTACACCTTC.

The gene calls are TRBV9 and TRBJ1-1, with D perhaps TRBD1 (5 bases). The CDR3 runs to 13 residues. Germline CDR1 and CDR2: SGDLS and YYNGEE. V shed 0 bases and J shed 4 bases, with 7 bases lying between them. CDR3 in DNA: TGTGCCAGCAGCGTAGATGACAGCACTGAAGCTTTCTTT. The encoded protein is CASSVDDSTEAFF.

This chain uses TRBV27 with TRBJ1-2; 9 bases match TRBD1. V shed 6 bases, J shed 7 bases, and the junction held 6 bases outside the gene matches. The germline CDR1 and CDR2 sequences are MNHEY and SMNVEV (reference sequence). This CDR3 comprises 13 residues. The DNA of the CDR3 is TGTGCCAGCAGCGAACGGACAGGGGCTGGCTACACCTTC. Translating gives CASSERTGAGYTF.

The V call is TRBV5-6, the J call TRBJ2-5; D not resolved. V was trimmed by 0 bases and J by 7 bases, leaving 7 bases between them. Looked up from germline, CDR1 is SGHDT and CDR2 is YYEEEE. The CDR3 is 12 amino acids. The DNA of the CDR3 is TGTGCCAGCAGCTTGGAAGTGGGGACCCAGTACTTC. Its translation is CASSLEVGTQYF. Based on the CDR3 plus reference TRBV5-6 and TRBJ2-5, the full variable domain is DAGVTQSPTHLIKTRGQQVTLRCSPKSGHDTVSWYQQALGQGPQFIFQYYEEEERQRGNFPDRFSGHQFPNYSSELNVNALLLGDSALYLCASSLEVGTQYFGPGTRLLVL.

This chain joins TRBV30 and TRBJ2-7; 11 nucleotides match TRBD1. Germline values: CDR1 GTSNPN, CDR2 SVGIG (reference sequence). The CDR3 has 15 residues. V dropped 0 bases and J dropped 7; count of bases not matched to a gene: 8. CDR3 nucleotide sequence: TGTGCCTGGAGTGTGGGACAGGGGGTCCTGGTGGAGCAGTACTTC. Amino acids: CAWSVGQGVLVEQYF.

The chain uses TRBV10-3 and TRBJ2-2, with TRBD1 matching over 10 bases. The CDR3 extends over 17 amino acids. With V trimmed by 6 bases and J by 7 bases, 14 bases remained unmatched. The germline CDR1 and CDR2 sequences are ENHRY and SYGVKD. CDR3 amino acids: CAISKAGQGTGDGELFF. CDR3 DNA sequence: TGTGCCATCAGCAAGGCGGGCCAAGGGACAGGGGACGGGGAGCTGTTTTTT.

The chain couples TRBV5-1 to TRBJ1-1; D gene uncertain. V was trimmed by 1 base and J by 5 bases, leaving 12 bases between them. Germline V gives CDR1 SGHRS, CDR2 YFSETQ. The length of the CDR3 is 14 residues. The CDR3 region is CASSLLQAGTEAFF. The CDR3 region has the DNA TGCGCCAGCAGCTTGCTTCAGGCGGGTACTGAAGCTTTCTTT. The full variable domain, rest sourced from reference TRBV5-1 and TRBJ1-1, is KAGVTQTPRYLIKTRGQQVTLSCSPISGHRSVSWYQQTPGQGLQFLFEYFSETQRNKGNFPGRFSGRQFSNSRSEMNVSTLELGDSALYLCASSLLQAGTEAFFGQGTRLTVV.

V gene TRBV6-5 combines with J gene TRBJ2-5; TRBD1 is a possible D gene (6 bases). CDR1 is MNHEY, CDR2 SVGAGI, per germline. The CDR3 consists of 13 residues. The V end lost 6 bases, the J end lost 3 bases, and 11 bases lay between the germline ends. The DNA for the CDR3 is TGTGCCAGCAGCGCCTGGGACAAAGAGACCCAGTACTTC. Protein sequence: CASSAWDKETQYF.